These 12 T cell receptor beta chains were all obtained from the same sample, sequenced in a study of OX40 agonist ivuxolimab in advanced cancers. The table came from immunoSEQ multiplex PCR; TCRdb's copy has only in-frame clones and leaves some out. This table has tens of thousands of clones, around 88% appearing once. The specimen was CD4+ or CD8+ T cells sorted from blood, collected in a trial of the OX40 agonist ivuxolimab. The origin of the receptors is an adult with an advanced solid tumor such as melanoma, head and neck, liver or kidney cancer.

This chain joins TRBV4-3 and TRBJ2-3; 10 bases match TRBD1. This CDR3 has 15 amino acids. The germline CDR1 and CDR2 sequences are LGHNA and YSLEER. V was pared by 4 bases and J by 2 bases, with 3 bases of the junction left unmatched. The CDR3: CASSRGTGDTDTQYF. The CDR3 DNA follows: TGCGCCAGCAGCCGGGGGACAGGGGACACAGATACGCAGTATTTT.

The chain carries TRBV30 and TRBJ1-5, with D perhaps TRBD1 (6 bases). The germline gives CDR1 GTSNPN, CDR2 SVGIG (reference sequence). There are 14 residues in the CDR3. The germline V and J ends were trimmed by 2 bases and 6 bases, with 14 bases remaining between them. The CDR3 DNA follows: TGTGCCTGGAGTCCGAGCCAGGGGACTCAGCCCCAGCATTTT. The encoded protein is CAWSPSQGTQPQHF.

The V call is TRBV7-8, the J call TRBJ2-3, with TRBD2 matching 7 bases. J gave up 2 bases and V 5 bases, and 7 bases lay outside the gene matches. The CDR3 contains 15 residues. Germline-derived CDR1 and CDR2 are SGHVS and FQNEAQ. In DNA form, the CDR3 reads TGTGCCAGCAGCGTCCGGGACTACACCACAGATACGCAGTATTTT. Its translation: CASSVRDYTTDTQYF.

The chain links TRBV19 to TRBJ1-4; 8 nucleotides match TRBD1. V was clipped by 6 bases and J by 7 bases; unmatched bases: 7. CDR1 and CDR2 from the germline V gene are LNHDA and SQIVND (reference sequence). The CDR3 runs to 14 residues. CDR3 in DNA: TGTGCCAGTAGACCCCAGGGGGCAGGTGAAAAACTGTTTTTT. This encodes CASRPQGAGEKLFF.

The gene calls are TRBV7-9 and TRBJ2-7, with D possibly matching TRBD1 (6 bases). CDR3 length: 16 residues. Germline CDR1 SEHNR, CDR2 FQNEAQ (reference sequence). Trimming removed 3 bases at V and 1 base at J, with 16 bases between. The chain's CDR3 is CASSFTSRGNSYEQYF. The CDR3 nucleotides read TGTGCCAGCAGCTTTACATCCAGGGGAAATTCCTACGAGCAGTACTTC.

This chain joins TRBV5-1 and TRBJ2-3, with D hard to call. V was trimmed by 1 base and J by 3 bases, leaving 9 bases between them. CDR3 size: 14 residues. Germline assignment: CDR1 SGHRS and CDR2 YFSETQ. CDR3 in DNA: TGCGCCAGCAGCTTGACGGCTGCAACAGATACGCAGTATTTT. The encoded protein is CASSLTAATDTQYF.

J is TRBJ2-5 and V is TRBV6-1; perhaps TRBD2 as D (6 bases). V was pared by 4 bases and J by 7 bases, with 22 bases between. The germline CDR1 and CDR2 sequences are MNHNS and SASEGT. The length of the CDR3 is 16 residues. DNA of the CDR3: TGTGCCAGCAGTGGAGGAAGGGGCAGCCCCGGGGGGACCCAGTACTTC. Translation: CASSGGRGSPGGTQYF.

The J gene is TRBJ1-3, the V gene TRBV11-3, with D uncertain. CDR3 length: 14 residues. Germline V lookup: CDR1 SGHNT, CDR2 YENEEA. Trimming stripped 2 bases from V and 1 base from J, with 6 bases between. The CDR3, as DNA: TGTGCCAGCAGCTTATCCCGATCTGGAAACACCATATATTTT. Protein: CASSLSRSGNTIYF.

Only one count was recorded for this clone. The CDR3 bases are TGTGCCAGTAGTATAAGACTAGCGGCTAACGGTGGGGAGCTGTTTTTT. Its protein is CASSIRLAANGGELFF. The chain uses TRBV19 and TRBJ2-2; TRBD2 agrees at 9 bases. Germline CDR1 is LNHDA and CDR2 is SQIVND (reference sequence). J gave up 8 bases and V 2 bases, and 9 bases lay outside the gene matches. The CDR3 length is 16 residues.

This chain connects TRBV19 to TRBJ2-7, with 7 bases identical to TRBD1. J lost 3 bases, V lost 11 bases, and 7 bases had no gene match. CDR1 and CDR2 (germline): LNHDA, SQIVND (reference sequence). The CDR3 consists of 12 residues. The CDR3 DNA sequence: TGTGCCTCGAGGGGACAGTTCTACGAGCAGTACTTC. Translation gives CASRGQFYEQYF.

The chain recombines TRBV19 with TRBJ1-5; TRBD1 aligns across 10 bases. There are 15 residues in the CDR3. Unmatched junction bases numbered 2, after V lost 5 bases and J lost 1 base. Germline values: CDR1 LNHDA, CDR2 SQIVND (reference sequence). The DNA of the CDR3 is TGTGCCAGTAGTGCGGGACAGGGGAGCAATCAGCCCCAGCATTTT. This encodes CASSAGQGSNQPQHF.

This chain joins TRBV6-5 and TRBJ2-7; D gene uncertain. The CDR3 runs to 11 residues. The V end was cut by 6 bases, the J end by 7 bases, with 10 bases between. CDR1 and CDR2 (germline): MNHEY, SVGAGI. CDR3 coding DNA: TGTGCCAGCAGAAACGTGGAGGAGCAGTACTTC. Translation: CASRNVEEQYF.